This T cell receptor (beta chain) derives from a study of CD8 T cells in Susac syndrome (dated by TCRdb to about 2019). Looking at the study overall: The study used repertoire sequencing to test whether antigen drove CD8+ T cell activation and differentiation in Susac syndrome. The study at large found these results: The TCR sequencing and HLA analysis was acknowledged to have included a relatively small number of individuals.

As to this clonotype: Its recognized antigen is unknown. Base-call qualities are not available, and no considerably larger clone is one nucleotide away.

Peripheral blood CD8+ and CD4+ T cells from healthy donors, Susac syndrome patients and multiple sclerosis patients were profiled using high-throughput TCR beta sequencing. The multiple sclerosis controls were treatment-naive patients whose relapsing-remitting disease, either stable or active, fulfilled the revised McDonald criteria. Bulk CD8+ and CD4+ T cells were purified by magnetic negative isolation, whereas CD8+ TEMRA cells were enriched by FACS. Blood was drawn into EDTA tubes, processed within 24 hours, and PBMCs were isolated by density gradient centrifugation. PBMCs intended for TCR sequencing were frozen in liquid nitrogen and were later thawed in a 37 degrees C water bath. The sorted or isolated CD4+, CD8+ and CD8+ TEMRA cells had a purity of 90% or higher. RNA was extracted using the RNeasy kit, and roughly 0.5 to 1 microgram was reverse transcribed with random hexamers. The immunoSEQ multiplex PCR assay, which covers 54 Vbeta and 13 Jbeta segments, was used to amplify TCR beta CDR3 regions. Bias from PCR amplification was corrected by using a synthetic template baseline for primer optimization and for computational correction. From the authors' description of their analysis: Reads were assigned to V, D and J genes according to IMGT and analyzed in immunoSEQ Analyzer, with only productive sequences retained. Clonality was calculated as one minus the Shannon entropy normalized by log2 of the number of productive unique sequences. For each patient and control, public and private clones were evaluated within the 100 most prevalent clones. Clones were defined as Susac-specific if absent from the healthy and MS cohorts, from over a thousand published viral clones and from other ImmuneACCESS disease sequences. The public reads were quality trimmed at Q25 with fastp and then assembled into clones with MiXCR by TCRdb, keeping productive beta chains. For every CDR3 protein sequence, its rows merge into one entry that carries the most common genes and DNA. What appears here as the V and J calls and clone size reflects TCRdb's work, not the paper's. The sample table lists 250,000 or so distinct CDR3 sequences, 90% to 95% of them with a count of one. 0.07% to 0.09% of the sample is taken by the ten largest.

Input material: CD4+ T cells from PBMCs. The sequence was obtained from a human donor with multiple sclerosis.

The nucleotide sequence reads TGTGCCAGCAGCCCAACGACAGGTATCTCTTACGAGCAGTACTTC. It specifies CASSPTTGISYEQYF. The chain couples TRBV11-2 to TRBJ2-7; possibly the D gene is TRBD1, per 6 matching bases. The CDR3 sequence holds 15 residues, the cysteine and phenylalanine included. The CDR3 DNA has 45 bases and is translated from base 1. V was cut back by 5 bases and J by 4 bases, leaving a gap of 18 bases between them. The germline V gene gives CDR1 as SGHAT and CDR2 as FQNNGV.